This T cell receptor beta chain stems from a study of identical twins. Notes on the study in general: Fewer insertions were carried by abundant cord blood beta clonotypes, but none was seen in memory repertoires. Excess sharing by twins proved weaker in beta out-of-frame sequences.

TCRdb redid the calling of the 5' RACE reads with MiXCR, one entry per CDR3 protein. The sample contains a few hundred thousand distinct CDR3 sequences, roughly an eighth of which appear only once. CDR3 size: 16 residues. CDR1 is WSHSY, CDR2 SAAADI, per germline. V gave up 7 bases and J gave up 5 bases; unmatched junction bases: 12. As to this clonotype: Its antigen is still unknown.

These data are also associated with another study on yellow fever vaccine responses in identical twins.

The sequenced material came from CD4+ T cells sorted from blood. This receptor was identified in a woman aged 18-29 years in good health. The chain recombines TRBV10-2 with TRBJ2-3; 10 bases are a match to TRBD2. In nucleotides, the CDR3 is TGCGCCAGCATCGATCCAGCGGGGGGGACGTTAGATACGCAGTATTTT. It translates to CASIDPAGGTLDTQYF.